This T cell receptor beta chain was recovered during a study of blood T cell repertoires in COVID-19. In the study overall: The origin of the acute and convalescent COVID-19 samples was the United States, Italy and Spain. Sample material is recorded as cDNA or gDNA derived from T cells, B-cell-depleted T cells, or PBMCs.

The length of the CDR3 is 15 residues. Per the germline V gene, CDR1 is SGHTA and CDR2 is FQGTGA. The V segment lost 1 base and the J segment 7 bases; nucleotides outside the gene matches: 4. Per the study methods: The authors estimated nucleated cell counts from reference gene primer amplification. Libraries were prepared by immunoSEQ multiplex PCR; TCRdb keeps only in-frame clonotypes and omits some of them. The DNA gave D and trimming, while V, J and clone size come from that table. Of about 430,000 clones listed, approximately 91% were seen once; the top ten hold 1.2% to 1.5%. Ages ranged from about 18 to 89 years, with residence in about 23 US areas.

Sequencing used PBMCs or T cells enriched from blood (not recorded which). This sequence joins TRBV7-3 and TRBJ1-6; 7 bases match TRBD1. This TCR came from a woman under 30 who had been exposed to COVID-19. The CDR3 sequence: CASSLRRDSNSPLHF. The CDR3 bases are TGTGCCAGCAGCTTAAGGAGGGACAGCAATTCACCCCTCCACTTT.